Each of the 7 T cell receptor beta chains below was sequenced from the same sample in a study of control samples from healthy donors and cancer patients. Clones were read by immunoSEQ multiplex PCR, and TCRdb kept only the in-frame ones, dropping some. The repertoire has some 100,000 clones, more than 75% of them found once; the top ten carry approximately 20%. Sample: blood. These receptors were obtained from a woman aged 45-65 years in good health.

The rearrangement joins TRBV7-6 to TRBJ2-3, with 7 bases fitting TRBD2. This CDR3 spans 15 amino acids. Looked up from germline, CDR1 is SGHVS and CDR2 is FNYEAQ. V lost 5 bases, J lost 0 bases, and 5 bases stayed unmatched. CDR3 protein: CASSPGRVSTDTQYF. The CDR3 region has the DNA TGTGCCAGCAGCCCTGGGAGGGTGAGCACAGATACGCAGTATTTT.

V and J are TRBV4-3 and TRBJ2-1; no reliable D call. The CDR3 spans 14 residues. The germline gives CDR1 LGHNA, CDR2 YSLEER. Trimming cost V 4 bases and J 7 bases, with 14 bases left between them. CDR3: CASSLESSHNEQFF. The CDR3 DNA sequence: TGCGCCAGCAGCCTAGAAAGTAGCCATAATGAGCAGTTCTTC.

The gene calls are TRBV6-2 or TRBV6-3 and TRBJ2-7, with D perhaps TRBD2 (6 bases). V was cut by 6 bases and J by 1 base, with 16 bases left in between. The length of the CDR3 is 15 residues. Germline V lookup: CDR1 MNHEY, CDR2 SVGEGT. The DNA of the CDR3 is TGTGCCAGCAGCCTCGGGGGAGCCGGGTCCTACGAGCAGTACGTC. Translated: CASSLGGAGSYEQYV.

The genes are TRBV7-9 and TRBJ1-2; weak D call: TRBD1 (5 bases). Trimming cost V 5 bases and J 4 bases, with 17 bases left between them. The CDR3 runs to 15 residues. The V gene's germline CDR1 is SEHNR and CDR2 FQNEAQ (reference sequence). The CDR3 nucleotides are TGTGCCAGCAGCGTTCGGATTGTGGGGGGCTATGGCTACACCTTC. Translation gives CASSVRIVGGYGYTF.

As regards this clone: Other DNA sequences within the sample encode an identical CDR3. The chain has TRBV19 and TRBJ1-3; D remains ambiguous. The V end lost 3 bases, the J end lost 0 bases, and 3 bases lay between the germline ends. The length of the CDR3 is 13 residues. Germline CDR1 LNHDA, CDR2 SQIVND (reference sequence). CDR3 nucleotide sequence: TGTGCCAGTAGTATGTCCTCTGGAAACACCATATATTTT. It encodes CASSMSSGNTIYF.

The chain employs TRBV14 and TRBJ1-1, with a tentative D call TRBD1 (5 bases). The V end was cut by 3 bases, the J end by 4 bases, with 15 bases between. Germline V gene sequence: CDR1 SGHDN, CDR2 FVKESK. CDR3 size: 15 residues. The DNA for the CDR3 is TGTGCCAGCAGCCATTCAGCAAAGGGGACCACTGAAGCTTTCTTT. Its protein product is CASSHSAKGTTEAFF.

This clone was recorded once. The chain has TRBV7-2 and TRBJ1-3; D might be TRBD1 (6 bases). In germline, CDR1 is SGHTA, CDR2 FQGNSA. Trimming left V 4 bases short and J 1 base short, with 20 bases between. The CDR3 spans 18 residues. Here the CDR3 reads CASSSQGAGGGSGNTIYF. The CDR3 nucleotides are TGTGCCAGCAGCTCCCAAGGCGCTGGGGGCGGATCTGGAAACACCATATATTTT.